This T cell receptor (beta chain) was sequenced in a study of graft-versus-host responses after intestinal transplantation. V was trimmed by 3 bases and J by 4 bases, leaving 12 bases between them. The germline V gene encodes CDR1 SGHTA and CDR2 FQGTGA. This CDR3 has 14 residues. Generated by immunoSEQ multiplex PCR, the TCRdb table keeps only in-frame clones and is missing some. In the table there are about 97,000 clones, 90% of which are singletons. This clone was recorded only once. This sample comprised PBMCs, obtained roughly 68 weeks after intestinal transplant. The source is a human patient who received an intestinal transplant, so some T cells may come from the graft donor. The chain has TRBV7-3 and TRBJ1-1; possible D gene TRBD1, 6 bases. The CDR3 sequence: CASSLKRGGTEAFF. In DNA form, the CDR3 reads TGTGCCAGCAGCTTGAAGAGGGGGGGCACTGAAGCTTTCTTT.